The T cell receptor beta chain under discussion was sequenced for a study of tumor-infiltrating lymphocytes in primary liver carcinoma. Study-level information: Subjects consisted of male and female patients aged 30 to 69 years.

This clonotype showed up many times. The antigen remains undetermined. Co-extraction of RNA and DNA was performed on roughly 20-34 mg of unsorted bulk tissue. TCR beta cDNA was reverse-transcribed from roughly 520 ng of total RNA. The reaction used a constant-region primer and ProtoScript II reverse transcriptase. The TCR beta library was amplified through three nested multiplex PCR rounds in a modified ARM-PCR procedure. In the first two PCR rounds, TRBV1-TRBV30 forward primers were paired with a C-beta reverse primer, and each round lasted approximately 9 cycles. TCRdb called the multiplex PCR reads again in MiXCR, with one record for every CDR3 protein. The table shows about 100,000 distinct CDR3 sequences, with about 73% occurring only once. Points from the study as a whole: Tumors had a top-250-clone fraction that was significantly higher than blood (p = 0.039). For tumor-adjacent and tumor-blood pairs, overlap was less than that seen for tumor region pairs.

The CDR3 extends over 13 amino acids. The V gene lost 5 bases and the J gene lost 3 bases, with 10 bases spanning the gap. Material for sequencing was tumor-adjacent normal liver tissue. This chain uses TRBV12-3 or TRBV12-4 with TRBJ2-5, with a weak D call TRBD2 (5 bases). The clonotype comes from a man aged 35-49 years with primary liver carcinoma and hepatitis B virus infection. The CDR3 coding sequence is TGTGCCAGCAGTAGTGGACTTGAAGAGACCCAGTACTTC. Amino acids: CASSSGLEETQYF.